Each of the 5 T cell receptor beta chains below was sequenced from the same sample in a study of blood T cell repertoires in COVID-19. The table came from immunoSEQ multiplex PCR; TCRdb's copy has only in-frame clones and leaves some out. Of 400,000 or so clones in the sample, 75% to 90% were seen once. Sequencing used PBMCs or T cells enriched from blood (not recorded which). These receptors were obtained from a man aged 25-40 years who had recovered from COVID-19.

V usage is TRBV9 and J usage is TRBJ2-2; D uncertain. The length of the CDR3 is 12 residues. Trimming took off 3 bases at V and 3 bases at J, with 3 bases between the two ends. CDR1 is SGDLS and CDR2 is YYNGEE in the germline V gene. In DNA, the CDR3 is TGTGCCAGCAGCGCGGACACCGGGGAGCTGTTTTTT. Translation gives CASSADTGELFF.

This chain links TRBV5-8 with TRBJ2-7; a possible D gene is TRBD1 (7 bases). CDR1 and CDR2 (germline): SGHTS, YDEGEE. This CDR3 region has 15 residues. The V end was cut by 4 bases, the J end by 4 bases, with 18 bases between. CDR3 DNA: TGTGCCAGCAGCAGGCGGGACAGCGATATGTACGAGCAGTACTTC. Encoded protein: CASSRRDSDMYEQYF.

The chain joins TRBV7-7 to TRBJ1-2; no firm D call. Between the trimmed V and J ends, which lost 7 bases and 4 bases, there was a span of 19 bases. This CDR3 region has 15 residues. Germline V gene data show CDR1 as SSHAT and CDR2 as FNYEAQ (reference sequence). The CDR3 is CASTPRRRSPYGYTF. In nucleotides, the CDR3 is TGTGCCAGCACCCCTAGGCGACGGAGCCCCTATGGCTACACCTTC.

V usage is TRBV2 and J usage is TRBJ1-6; no reliable D call. The V and J ends lost 1 base and 6 bases respectively, with 7 bases between them. The CDR3 is 14 residues long. CDR1 and CDR2 (germline): SNHLY, FYNNEI. CDR3 nucleotides: TGTGCCAGCAGTGAAGGGCGGTCTAATTCACCCCTCCACTTT. It yields the protein CASSEGRSNSPLHF.

The V and J genes are TRBV11-2 and TRBJ2-2, with 7 bases matching TRBD1. The germline V gene encodes CDR1 SGHAT and CDR2 FQNNGV. V trimming: 3 bases; J trimming: 7 bases; junction bases outside the gene matches: 5. CDR3 size: 14 residues. CDR3 sequence reads: CASSFLQGSGELFF. DNA for the CDR3: TGTGCCAGCAGCTTCCTACAGGGGAGCGGGGAGCTGTTTTTT.